This entry features one T cell receptor beta chain sequence. From RNA transcripts, TCR beta CDR3 regions were amplified. An initial round of RT-PCR targeting the TCR CDR3 relied on the HTBI primer set. TCRdb re-called the multiplex PCR reads through MiXCR, storing one row per CDR3 protein. The profile covers hundreds of thousands of distinct CDR3 sequences, with under 15% appearing a single time and 3.5% to 4.5% taken by the ten largest. Uncontrolled infection, other autoimmune disease, pregnancy or lactation led to exclusion. The sample originates from a study of T cells in Graves' hyperthyroidism and ophthalmopathy. The germline V gene has CDR1 ENHRY and CDR2 SYGVKD. The CDR3 runs 15 residues. Losses at the gene ends were 0 bases for V and 7 bases for J; bases not matched to a gene: 6.

The sequence was obtained from a woman aged 40 to 50 with Graves' ophthalmopathy. The genes are TRBV10-3 and TRBJ1-5, with 7 bases that match TRBD1. The sample comprised blood. The CDR3: CAISESQGIGQPQHF. The CDR3 region has the DNA TGTGCCATCAGTGAGTCACAGGGGATAGGGCAGCCCCAGCATTTT.